This TCR beta chain was identified in a study of regulatory T cells in long-lasting Graves disease. Time point: newly diagnosed GD, antithyroid drugs for less than 3 months. RNA extracted from PBMCs served as the sequencing template. Libraries of TCR beta came from iRepertoire HTBI primers plus Arm-PCR of CDR3 regions. Per the original methods: Identified segments across samples numbered under 80 TRBV and 14 to 15 TRBJ. TCRdb used MiXCR to reprocess the multiplex PCR reads, holding one entry per CDR3 protein. These V and J calls are TCRdb output, not the study's own analysis. The table records roughly 500,000 distinct CDR3 sequences, about 14% of them present only once. Concerning this clonotype itself: This may be a read error: a much more frequent sequence differs by one nucleotide. The missing conserved phenylalanine or tryptophan at the end of this CDR3 makes a read error likely.

This CDR3 region has 14 residues. Germline CDR1 reads DFQATT; CDR2 reads SNEGSKA (reference sequence). The sample also formed part of further work on T cells in Graves' hyperthyroidism and ophthalmopathy. From that paper: When the TCR CDR3 underwent first-round RT-PCR, the HTBI primer set was used.

The J gene is TRBJ2-7, the V gene TRBV20-1; 11 bases align to TRBD2. The J call may not be correct, given that the DNA end is closer to TRBJ2-1. The source material was peripheral blood mononuclear cells (PBMCs), sampled at new diagnosis, from a patient treated with antithyroid drugs. The sequence was collected from a woman in her fifties or sixties with Graves disease. CDR3 amino acids: CSAIAGGPRNEQFS. Here the CDR3 DNA reads TGCAGTGCTATAGCGGGAGGGCCTCGCAATGAGCAGTTCTCC.